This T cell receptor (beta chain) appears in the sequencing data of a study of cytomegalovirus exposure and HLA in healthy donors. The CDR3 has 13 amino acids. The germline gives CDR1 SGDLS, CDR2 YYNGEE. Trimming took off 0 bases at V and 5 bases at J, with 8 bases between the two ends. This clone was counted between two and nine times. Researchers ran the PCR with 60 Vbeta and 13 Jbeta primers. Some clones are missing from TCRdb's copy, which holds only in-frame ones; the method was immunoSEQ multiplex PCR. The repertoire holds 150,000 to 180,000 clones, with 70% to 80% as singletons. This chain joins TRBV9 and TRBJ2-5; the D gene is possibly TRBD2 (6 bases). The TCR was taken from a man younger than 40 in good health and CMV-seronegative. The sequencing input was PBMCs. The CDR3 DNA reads TGTGCCAGCAGCGTAGAGGAGGGGGAGACCCAGTACTTC. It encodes CASSVEEGETQYF.